This T cell receptor beta chain originates from a study of T-cell memory formation after mild COVID-19. Notes on this clonotype: The antigen remains undetermined. The junction does not match germline at one end; this may be a read error.

This CDR3 has 11 amino acids. Via MiXCR, TCRdb re-called the 5' RACE reads, giving one row per CDR3 protein. The data contain roughly 180,000 distinct CDR3 sequences, around a tenth of them singletons. Overall study results and limits: Contracting CD4+ clones sat mainly in CM and EM; CD8+ in EMRA. SARS-CoV-2 specificity of second-wave clones peaking day 37 was unconfirmed. From day 15 to 85, contracting clones were balanced between CD4 and CD8, whereas later expanders leaned toward CD4+. Pre-infection memory harbored some responding clones, suggesting cross-reactive memory joined.

Sample: PBMCs or a T cell subset sorted from them (not recorded which). The TCR was taken from a man between 18 and 35 years old who had mild COVID-19 (a few samples of this study predate the infection). Cell type and time point are not known. The V gene is TRBV12-3 or TRBV12-4, the J gene TRBJ2-7, with 7 bases that match TRBD2. CDR3 amino acids: CASSLGGGPDF. The CDR3 nucleotides are TGTGCCAGCAGTTTAGGGGGGGGACCGGACTTC.